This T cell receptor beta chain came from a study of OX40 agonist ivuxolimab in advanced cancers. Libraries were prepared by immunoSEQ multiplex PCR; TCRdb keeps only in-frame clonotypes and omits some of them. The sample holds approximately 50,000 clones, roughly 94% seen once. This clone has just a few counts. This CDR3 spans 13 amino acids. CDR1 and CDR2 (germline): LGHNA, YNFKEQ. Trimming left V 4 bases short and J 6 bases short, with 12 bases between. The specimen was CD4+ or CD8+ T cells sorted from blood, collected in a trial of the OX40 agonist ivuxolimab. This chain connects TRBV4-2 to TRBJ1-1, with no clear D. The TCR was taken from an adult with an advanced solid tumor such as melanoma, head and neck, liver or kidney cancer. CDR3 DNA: TGTGCCAGCAGCCCCCACCAGGAGGCTGAAGCTTTCTTT. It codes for CASSPHQEAEAFF.